This T cell receptor beta chain is drawn from a study of post-analysis software for immune sequencing data. Study in general: The disease courses spanned relapsing-remitting, secondary progressive and progressive-relapsing forms of multiple sclerosis. Whole-study results and caveats: TRBV segments more frequent in patients than in controls numbered several and included TRBV5-6, TRBV5-1 and TRBV20-1. Significantly lower normalized Chao1 diversity was seen in multiple sclerosis patients than in controls.

As concerns this clonotype: Its antigen is unidentified. This may be a read error, as it is one base from a much larger clone.

TCR beta libraries were prepared from cDNA with unique molecular identifiers. TCRdb re-analysed the PCR reads in MiXCR, keeping a single row per CDR3 protein. The sample holds around 200,000 distinct CDR3 sequences, 29% seen once. Germline V gives CDR1 MDHEN, CDR2 SYDVKM. This CDR3 has 14 residues. This chain connects TRBV28 to TRBJ2-1; 7 bases are shared with TRBD1. The TCR was taken from a girl between 2 and 17 years old with multiple sclerosis. The specimen sequenced was blood. In nucleotides, the CDR3 is TGTGCCAGCGGGCGAGGGGACAGATACAGTGAGCAGTTCTTC. Translation gives CASGRGDRYSEQFF.